Listed below are T cell receptor beta chains from one sample, sequenced in a study of spatial heterogeneity in lung cancer. Each CDR3 protein gets one entry after TCRdb re-called the 5' RACE reads with MiXCR. The table shows a few thousand distinct CDR3 sequences, with roughly 3.5% occurring only once. The starting material was lung tumor tissue, obtained at surgery. The source is a male donor with early-stage non-small cell lung cancer. The CDR3 runs from the conserved cysteine through the conserved F or W. The D gene is left open where the match is weak. Expanded clones get a size class; other rows say once, few or many, or leave the size out.

j_call d_call v_call clone_size cdr3_aa cdr3_nt
TRBJ1-5 - TRBV18 large CASSPLNSNQPQHF TGTGCCAGCTCACCACTTAACAGCAATCAGCCCCAGCATTTT
TRBJ1-5 TRBD1 TRBV20-1 many CSARTGEIQPQHF TGCAGTGCTAGAACAGGGGAAATTCAGCCCCAGCATTTT
TRBJ2-5 - TRBV27 many CASSPDGRYQETQYF TGTGCCAGCAGTCCCGACGGACGGTACCAAGAGACCCAGTACTTC
TRBJ2-7 - TRBV16 medium-sized CASSQSARGYEQYF TGTGCCAGCAGCCAATCCGCCAGGGGCTACGAGCAGTACTTC
TRBJ1-5 - TRBV6-5 medium-sized CASSYSGRSGQPQHF TGTGCCAGCAGTTACTCCGGCAGGTCGGGCCAGCCCCAGCATTTT
TRBJ2-6 TRBD2 TRBV5-6 medium-sized CASSPAGAGGLSGANVLTF TGTGCCAGCAGCCCCGCGGGAGCGGGGGGCCTCTCTGGGGCCAACGTCCTGACTTTC
TRBJ1-4 - TRBV29-1 medium-sized CSIRVSEGEKLFF TGCAGCATCCGGGTCTCAGAGGGGGAAAAACTGTTTTTT
TRBJ2-5 TRBD1 TRBV19 medium-sized CASSGTAAQETQYF TGTGCCAGTAGTGGGACAGCAGCCCAAGAGACCCAGTACTTC
TRBJ1-2 - TRBV12-3/TRBV12-4 medium-sized CASSLGQEGYGYTF TGTGCCAGCAGTTTAGGGCAGGAGGGCTATGGCTACACCTTC
TRBJ1-2 - TRBV12-3/TRBV12-4 medium-sized CASRSTSGDGYTF TGTGCCAGCAGATCCACATCGGGGGATGGCTACACCTTC
TRBJ2-7 TRBD1 TRBV12-3/TRBV12-4 - CASSPRTGAVREQYF TGTGCCAGCAGTCCACGGACAGGGGCGGTTCGGGAGCAGTACTTC
TRBJ1-1 TRBD1 TRBV29-1 many CSVHGQGGVWAEAFF TGCAGCGTCCACGGACAGGGGGGGGTGTGGGCTGAAGCTTTCTTT
TRBJ1-2 - TRBV7-2 medium-sized CASIPFAGGYGYTF TGTGCCAGCATTCCCTTTGCGGGAGGATATGGCTACACCTTC
TRBJ1-2 - TRBV27 medium-sized CASSFSRGRSYGYTF TGTGCCAGCAGTTTCTCACGAGGACGGTCCTATGGCTACACCTTC
TRBJ2-2 TRBD1 TRBV20-1 medium-sized CSAETGSNTGELFF TGCAGTGCTGAGACAGGGTCGAACACCGGGGAGCTGTTTTTT
TRBJ2-5 - TRBV10-1 medium-sized CATPMGQETQYF TGCGCCACCCCGATGGGCCAAGAGACCCAGTACTTC
TRBJ2-3 - TRBV12-3/TRBV12-4 medium-sized CASMWVAADTQYF TGTGCCAGCATGTGGGTAGCCGCAGATACGCAGTATTTT
TRBJ2-4 TRBD1 TRBV27 medium-sized CASSFLRTGGNWSKNIQYF TGTGCCAGCAGTTTCTTACGGACAGGTGGTAATTGGTCCAAAAACATTCAGTACTTC
TRBJ2-7 TRBD1 TRBV6-5 many CASGNTGADEQYF TGTGCCAGCGGTAATACAGGGGCGGACGAGCAGTACTTC
TRBJ1-2 - TRBV7-8 many CASSLAQGTGSYGYTF TGTGCCAGCAGCTTAGCGCAAGGGACGGGTTCCTATGGCTACACCTTC
TRBJ2-2 TRBD2 TRBV19 medium-sized CASTPAGGGPENGELFF TGTGCCAGTACCCCCGCCGGGGGGGGGCCGGAGAACGGGGAGCTGTTTTTT
TRBJ1-1 - TRBV9 few CASSGSSGTEAFF TGTGCCAGCAGCGGGTCATCTGGGACTGAAGCTTTCTTT
TRBJ2-7 TRBD2 TRBV20-1 few CSAALKRGGEQYF TGCAGTGCTGCCCTGAAGCGGGGGGGCGAGCAGTACTTC
TRBJ2-5 - TRBV3-1 medium-sized CASSQDSWREETQYF TGTGCCAGCAGCCAAGATAGTTGGCGGGAAGAGACCCAGTACTTC
TRBJ2-1 TRBD2 TRBV2 medium-sized CASSKRAGGNNEQFF TGTGCCAGCAGTAAAAGGGCGGGGGGGAACAATGAGCAGTTCTTC
TRBJ2-5 - TRBV29-1 medium-sized CSVEVETQYF TGCAGCGTTGAAGTGGAGACCCAGTACTTC
TRBJ2-1 TRBD2 TRBV10-3 medium-sized CAISEPGTSGGEQFF TGTGCCATCAGTGAGCCCGGGACTAGCGGGGGGGAGCAGTTCTTC
TRBJ1-5 TRBD1 TRBV20-1 medium-sized CSARLTGGTSNQPQHF TGCAGTGCTAGACTTACAGGGGGGACAAGCAATCAGCCCCAGCATTTT
TRBJ2-5 TRBD2 TRBV20-1 - CSVATAGVKETQYF TGCAGTGTCGCCACAGCGGGGGTCAAGGAGACCCAGTACTTC
TRBJ1-5 - TRBV6-5 many CASSYFGVHQPQHF TGTGCCAGCAGTTACTTCGGGGTCCATCAGCCCCAGCATTTT
TRBJ1-6 - TRBV20-1 medium-sized CSAIRTASLALNSPLHF TGCAGTGCTATTAGGACAGCCTCCTTAGCGCTTAATTCACCCCTCCACTTT
TRBJ1-1 TRBD1 TRBV28 medium-sized CASSTLRGRGTEAFF TGTGCCAGCAGTACACTCAGGGGGCGCGGTACTGAAGCTTTCTTT
TRBJ2-5 TRBD2 TRBV20-1 many CSAASGGPSQETQYF TGCAGTGCGGCCAGCGGGGGACCCTCCCAAGAGACCCAGTACTTC
TRBJ2-2 TRBD2 TRBV20-1 medium-sized CSARDPRGGVNTGELFF TGCAGTGCTAGAGATCCCCGGGGAGGGGTGAACACCGGGGAGCTGTTTTTT
TRBJ1-1 TRBD1 TRBV28 many CASSLNPTGDTEAFF TGTGCCAGCAGTTTAAACCCAACAGGGGACACTGAAGCTTTCTTT
TRBJ2-1 - TRBV20-1 few CSARDWAGSSNEQFF TGCAGTGCTAGAGATTGGGCGGGGTCGAGTAATGAGCAGTTCTTC
TRBJ2-7 TRBD2 TRBV30 medium-sized CAWGLADYEQYF TGTGCCTGGGGACTAGCTGACTACGAGCAGTACTTC
TRBJ1-4 - TRBV30 medium-sized CACRPLIGNEKLFF TGTGCCTGCCGGCCCTTGATTGGGAATGAAAAACTGTTTTTT
TRBJ2-7 - TRBV5-1 medium-sized CASSLVGETYEQYF TGCGCCAGCAGCTTGGTAGGGGAAACCTACGAGCAGTACTTC
TRBJ2-2 TRBD1 TRBV10-3 many CATRQGAMAGELFF TGTGCCACGCGTCAGGGGGCTATGGCCGGGGAGCTGTTTTTT
TRBJ1-2 - TRBV7-2 many CASSFKPGDVGYTF TGTGCCAGCAGCTTTAAGCCGGGGGATGTTGGCTACACCTTC
TRBJ2-5 - TRBV7-8 medium-sized CARSWGGRGGLKETQYF TGTGCCAGGTCTTGGGGGGGCCGCGGTGGACTAAAAGAGACCCAGTACTTC
TRBJ1-6 - TRBV27 medium-sized CASREGMTPLHF TGTGCCAGCAGGGAGGGGATGACACCCCTCCACTTT
TRBJ2-1 - TRBV14 medium-sized CASSQDLGAEQFF TGTGCCAGCAGCCAAGATCTTGGCGCCGAGCAGTTCTTC
TRBJ2-3 TRBD2 TRBV28 medium-sized CASSSIAGGTDTQYF TGTGCCAGCAGTTCCATAGCGGGGGGTACAGATACGCAGTATTTT
TRBJ1-1 TRBD1 TRBV5-1 many CASSLAEGGKTEAFF TGCGCCAGCAGCTTGGCCGAAGGGGGCAAGACTGAAGCTTTCTTT
TRBJ1-2 TRBD1 TRBV10-2 - CASSSGQGFHGYTF TGCGCCAGCAGCTCGGGACAGGGGTTCCATGGCTACACCTTC
TRBJ2-5 TRBD2 TRBV7-2 medium-sized CASSPGLAGKETQYF TGTGCCAGCAGCCCGGGACTAGCGGGGAAGGAGACCCAGTACTTC
TRBJ2-3 - TRBV18 medium-sized CASSPATDLHPQYF TGTGCCAGCTCACCGGCAACAGACCTGCATCCGCAGTATTTT
TRBJ2-7 TRBD2 TRBV4-3 medium-sized CASSPHPSGAYEQYF TGCGCCAGCAGCCCCCACCCTAGCGGGGCCTACGAGCAGTACTTC
TRBJ2-4 TRBD1 TRBV10-2 many CASSGTGGNAKNIQYF TGCGCCAGCAGTGGAACAGGGGGAAATGCCAAAAACATTCAGTACTTC
TRBJ2-5 TRBD1 TRBV24-1 - CATSDQSRGSVQETQYF TGTGCCACCAGTGACCAATCCAGGGGGTCGGTTCAAGAGACCCAGTACTTC
TRBJ2-5 TRBD2 TRBV4-1 many CASSRTSGGETQYF TGCGCCAGCAGCCGGACTAGCGGGGGAGAGACCCAGTACTTC